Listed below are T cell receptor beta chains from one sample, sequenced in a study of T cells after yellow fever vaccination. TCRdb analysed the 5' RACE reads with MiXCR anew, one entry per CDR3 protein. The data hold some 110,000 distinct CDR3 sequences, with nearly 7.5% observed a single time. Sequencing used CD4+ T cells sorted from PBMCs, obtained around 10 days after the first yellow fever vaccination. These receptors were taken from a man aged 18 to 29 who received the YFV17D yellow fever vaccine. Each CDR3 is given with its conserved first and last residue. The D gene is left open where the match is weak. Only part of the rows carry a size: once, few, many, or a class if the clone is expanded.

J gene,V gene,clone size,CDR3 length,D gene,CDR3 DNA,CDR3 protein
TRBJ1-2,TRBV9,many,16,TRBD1,TGTGCCAGCAGCACGTCACACCTTGGGACAGGGGATGGCTACACCTTC,CASSTSHLGTGDGYTF
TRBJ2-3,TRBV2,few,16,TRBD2,TGTGCCAGCAGTGAAGGTCAGCGGGGCGATGTAGATACGCAGTATTTT,CASSEGQRGDVDTQYF
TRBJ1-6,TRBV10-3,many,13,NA,TGTGCCATCAGTGCTGAAATTACCCCCCCCCTCCACTTT,CAISAEITPPLHF
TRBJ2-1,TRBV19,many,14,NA,TGTGCCACGAAGTTGAGGGAGACGGACAATGAGCAGTTCTTC,CATKLRETDNEQFF
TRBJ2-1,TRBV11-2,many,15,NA,TGTGCCAGCAGCGGCACCCGAGACACCGACAATGAGCAGTTCTTC,CASSGTRDTDNEQFF
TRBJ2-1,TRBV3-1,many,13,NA,TGTGCCAGCAGCCAAGATCGCCACAATGAGCAGTTCTTC,CASSQDRHNEQFF
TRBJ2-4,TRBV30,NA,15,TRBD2,TGTGCCTGGAGGGTAGCGGGGGGAATCAAAAACATTCAGTACTTC,CAWRVAGGIKNIQYF
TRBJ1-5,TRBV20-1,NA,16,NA,TGCAGTGCTAGACCTGGGACATCCTATAGCAATCAGCCCCAGCATTTT,CSARPGTSYSNQPQHF
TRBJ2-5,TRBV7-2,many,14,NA,TGTGCCAGCAGCCGGAGGGTGGGTTGGGAGACCCAGTACTTC,CASSRRVGWETQYF
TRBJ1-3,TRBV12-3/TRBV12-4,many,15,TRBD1,TGTGCCAGCAGACGGGGACAGGGGGCGGCGAACACCATATATTTT,CASRRGQGAANTIYF
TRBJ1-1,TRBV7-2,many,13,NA,TGTGCCAGCAGCCACGGACAGAACACTGAAGCTTTCTTT,CASSHGQNTEAFF
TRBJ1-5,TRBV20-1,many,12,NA,TGCAGTGCTAGAGAAGGGTATCAGCCCCAGCATTTT,CSAREGYQPQHF
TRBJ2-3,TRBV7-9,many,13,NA,TGTGCCAGCAGCTTCCCAGGGGCAGATACGCAGTATTTT,CASSFPGADTQYF
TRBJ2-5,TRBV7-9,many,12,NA,TGTGCCAGCAGCTCCTCTGCCCAGACCCAGTACTTC,CASSSSAQTQYF
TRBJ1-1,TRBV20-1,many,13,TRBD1,TGCAGTGCTAGAGCCCGAACAGGGGAGAAAGCCCTCTTT,CSARARTGEKALF
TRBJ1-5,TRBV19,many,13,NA,TGTGCCAGTACCATGGCGGGGGTCCGGCCCCAGCATTTT,CASTMAGVRPQHF
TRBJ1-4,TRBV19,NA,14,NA,TGTGCCAGTACACCTCGACTGGGAAATGAAAAACTGTTTTTT,CASTPRLGNEKLFF
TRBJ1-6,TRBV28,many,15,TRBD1,TGTGCCAGCAGTTTGCCTCCGGGACAGGGGAGACCCCTCCACTTT,CASSLPPGQGRPLHF
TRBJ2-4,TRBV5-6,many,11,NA,TGTGCCAGCAGCTTGGGGACTGACTTTGGGTTC,CASSLGTDFGF
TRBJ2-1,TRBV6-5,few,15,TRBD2,TGTGCCAGCAGTCCGGGCAAGCGGGGGGGACGGGAGCAGTTCTTC,CASSPGKRGGREQFF
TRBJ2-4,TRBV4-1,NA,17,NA,TGCGCCAGCAGCCCCCCCCCAGGGGCCGCAGCCAAAAACATTCAGTACTTC,CASSPPPGAAAKNIQYF
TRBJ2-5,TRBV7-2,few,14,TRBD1,TGTGCCAGCAGCATGACAGGGGGTTCGGAGACCCAGTACTTC,CASSMTGGSETQYF
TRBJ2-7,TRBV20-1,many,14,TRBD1,TGCAGTGCTAGCAGGGGGACCTTCTCCTACGAGCAGTACTTC,CSASRGTFSYEQYF
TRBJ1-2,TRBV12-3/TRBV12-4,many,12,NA,TGTGCCAGCAGTTTACCGTCCCCTGTGTACACCTTC,CASSLPSPVYTF
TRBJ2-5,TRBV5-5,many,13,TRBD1,TGTGCCAGCAGTGAGACAGGGGGAAAGACCCAGTACTTC,CASSETGGKTQYF
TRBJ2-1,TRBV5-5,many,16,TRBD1,TGTGCCAGCAGCCTGGGTTGGGACAGGGTACTCAATGAGCAGTTCTTC,CASSLGWDRVLNEQFF
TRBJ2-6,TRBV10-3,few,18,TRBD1,TGTGCCATCAGGGGGACAGGGGGTTCCGCCTCTGGGGCCAACGTCCTGACTTTC,CAIRGTGGSASGANVLTF
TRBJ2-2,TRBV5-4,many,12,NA,TGTGCCAGCAGCTTCCCGGCCGGGGAGCTGTTTTTT,CASSFPAGELFF